A selection of T cell receptor beta chains follows, all from one sample in a study of blood T cell repertoires in COVID-19. Clones were read by immunoSEQ multiplex PCR, and TCRdb kept only the in-frame ones, dropping some. The sample has over 200,000 clones, around 90% seen once. Sequencing used PBMCs or T cells enriched from blood (not recorded which). These receptors were taken from a woman in her thirties who had been exposed to COVID-19. The CDR3 runs from the conserved cysteine through the conserved F or W. Each record gives: D gene, V gene, clone size, J gene, CDR3 DNA, CDR3 protein. A D gene is named only where the DNA matches it firmly. A clone size is listed for some rows: how often the clone was seen (once, few, many), or a class if it is expanded.

d_gene: TRBD1; v_gene: TRBV30; abundance: once; j_gene: TRBJ1-5; CDR3nt: TGTGCCTGGAGTGTAAGTTGGAAGGACAGGGGGAAACAGCCCCAGCATTTT; CDR3aa: CAWSVSWKDRGKQPQHF
d_gene: TRBD2; v_gene: TRBV6-1; abundance: -; j_gene: TRBJ2-7; CDR3nt: TGTGCCAGCAGTGATATAGGGGCCGCCAGCGGGACCGAGCAGTACTTC; CDR3aa: CASSDIGAASGTEQYF
d_gene: -; v_gene: TRBV4-1; abundance: -; j_gene: TRBJ2-1; CDR3nt: TGCGCCAGCAGCCAAGAGAACCAGGGGTTGGTCTTC; CDR3aa: CASSQENQGLVF
d_gene: TRBD1; v_gene: TRBV19; abundance: -; j_gene: TRBJ2-7; CDR3nt: TGTGCCAGTAGTTGGGGACAGACAGGCTCCTACGAGCAGTACTTC; CDR3aa: CASSWGQTGSYEQYF
d_gene: -; v_gene: TRBV6-5; abundance: -; j_gene: TRBJ1-1; CDR3nt: TGTGCCAGCAGACCTTTTCTCGATCGGGGCACTGAAGCTTTCTTT; CDR3aa: CASRPFLDRGTEAFF
d_gene: TRBD2; v_gene: TRBV5-8; abundance: -; j_gene: TRBJ2-7; CDR3nt: TGTGCCAGCAGCTTGGTTGGGACTAGCGGGAGTGGGTACGAGCAGTACTTC; CDR3aa: CASSLVGTSGSGYEQYF
d_gene: -; v_gene: TRBV27; abundance: -; j_gene: TRBJ2-7; CDR3nt: TGTGCCAGCAGTTCGGACTGGTCCTCCTACGAGCAGTACTTC; CDR3aa: CASSSDWSSYEQYF
d_gene: TRBD1; v_gene: TRBV12-3/TRBV12-4; abundance: -; j_gene: TRBJ2-7; CDR3nt: TGTGCCAGCAGTTTTCAGGGGGCGGGAGAGCAGTACTTC; CDR3aa: CASSFQGAGEQYF
d_gene: -; v_gene: TRBV7-9; abundance: -; j_gene: TRBJ1-2; CDR3nt: TGTGCCAGCAGCGTACCGGGAGCTGGCTACACCTTC; CDR3aa: CASSVPGAGYTF
d_gene: -; v_gene: TRBV7-9; abundance: -; j_gene: TRBJ1-5; CDR3nt: TGTGCCAGCAGCTACTACACAGGGTCCCCCGGGGGCAATCAGCCCCAGCATTTT; CDR3aa: CASSYYTGSPGGNQPQHF
d_gene: -; v_gene: TRBV28; abundance: -; j_gene: TRBJ1-1; CDR3nt: TGTGCCAGCAGTTTAAAGCCCTACACTGAAGCTTTCTTT; CDR3aa: CASSLKPYTEAFF
d_gene: TRBD1; v_gene: TRBV6-5; abundance: few; j_gene: TRBJ1-1; CDR3nt: TGTGCCAGCAGTTCTACAGGGGGCTCGAACACTGAAGCTTTCTTT; CDR3aa: CASSSTGGSNTEAFF
d_gene: TRBD1; v_gene: TRBV15; abundance: -; j_gene: TRBJ1-1; CDR3nt: TGTGCCACCAGCAGAGATGGGGACAGAGCCATAGGGACTGAAGCTTTCTTT; CDR3aa: CATSRDGDRAIGTEAFF
d_gene: TRBD1; v_gene: TRBV7-2; abundance: -; j_gene: TRBJ2-7; CDR3nt: TGTGCCAGCAGCTCCCCATACAGGGGCGAGCAGTACTTC; CDR3aa: CASSSPYRGEQYF